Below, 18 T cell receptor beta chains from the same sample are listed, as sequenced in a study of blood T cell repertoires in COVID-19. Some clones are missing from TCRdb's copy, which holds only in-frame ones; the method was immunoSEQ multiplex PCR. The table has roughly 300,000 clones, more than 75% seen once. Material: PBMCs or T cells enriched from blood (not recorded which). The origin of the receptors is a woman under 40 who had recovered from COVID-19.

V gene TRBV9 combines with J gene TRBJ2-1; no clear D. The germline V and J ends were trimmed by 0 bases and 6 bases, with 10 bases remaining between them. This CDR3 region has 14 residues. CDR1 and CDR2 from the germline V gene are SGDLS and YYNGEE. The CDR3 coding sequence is TGTGCCAGCAGCGTAGCTGGAGCTGTCAATGAGCAGTTCTTC. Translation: CASSVAGAVNEQFF.

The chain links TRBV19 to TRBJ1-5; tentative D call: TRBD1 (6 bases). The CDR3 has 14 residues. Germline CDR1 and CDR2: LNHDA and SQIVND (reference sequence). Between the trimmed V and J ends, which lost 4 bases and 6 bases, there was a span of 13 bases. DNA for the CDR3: TGTGCCAGTAGTAACTCAGGGGAGGGTCAGCCCCAGCATTTT. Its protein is CASSNSGEGQPQHF.

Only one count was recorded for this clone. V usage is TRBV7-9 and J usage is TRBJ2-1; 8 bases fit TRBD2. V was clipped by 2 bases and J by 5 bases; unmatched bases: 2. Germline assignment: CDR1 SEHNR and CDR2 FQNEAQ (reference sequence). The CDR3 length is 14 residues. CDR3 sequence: CASSLHGGDNEQFF. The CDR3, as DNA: TGTGCCAGCAGCTTACACGGGGGGGACAATGAGCAGTTCTTC.

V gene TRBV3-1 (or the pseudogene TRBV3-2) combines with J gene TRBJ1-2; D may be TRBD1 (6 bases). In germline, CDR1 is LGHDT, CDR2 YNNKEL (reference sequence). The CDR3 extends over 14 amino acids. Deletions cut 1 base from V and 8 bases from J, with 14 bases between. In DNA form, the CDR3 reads TGTGCCAGCAGCCAAGCGACAGGAGAGCTCGGCTACACCTTC. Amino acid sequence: CASSQATGELGYTF.

The CDR3: CASSYRGRGLYEQYF. The DNA of the CDR3 is TGTGCCAGCAGTTACCGGGGCAGGGGGTTGTACGAGCAGTACTTC. The chain couples TRBV6-5 to TRBJ2-7, with 7 bases fitting TRBD1. Germline V gives CDR1 MNHEY, CDR2 SVGAGI. Trimming at V came to 2 bases and at J to 4 bases, leaving 8 bases not matched to a gene. The CDR3 length is 15 residues.

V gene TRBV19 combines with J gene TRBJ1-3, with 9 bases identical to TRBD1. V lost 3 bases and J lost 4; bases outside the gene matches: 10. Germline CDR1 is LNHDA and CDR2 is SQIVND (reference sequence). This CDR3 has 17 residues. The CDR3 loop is CASSIFLMDRGGNTIYF. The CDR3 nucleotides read TGTGCCAGTAGTATTTTCCTGATGGACAGGGGAGGAAACACCATATATTTT.

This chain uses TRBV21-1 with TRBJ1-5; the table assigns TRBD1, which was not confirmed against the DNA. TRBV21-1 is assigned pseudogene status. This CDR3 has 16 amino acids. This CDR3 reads CASSSPGTAREMAQHF. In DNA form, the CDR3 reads TGTGCCAGCAGCTCCCCCGGGACAGCTAGGGAGATGGCCCAGCATTTT.

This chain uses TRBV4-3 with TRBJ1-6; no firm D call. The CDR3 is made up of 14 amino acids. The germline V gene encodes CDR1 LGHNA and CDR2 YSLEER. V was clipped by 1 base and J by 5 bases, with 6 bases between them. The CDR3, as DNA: TGCGCCAGCAGCCAAGCACTTGATAATTCACCCCTCCACTTT. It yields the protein CASSQALDNSPLHF.

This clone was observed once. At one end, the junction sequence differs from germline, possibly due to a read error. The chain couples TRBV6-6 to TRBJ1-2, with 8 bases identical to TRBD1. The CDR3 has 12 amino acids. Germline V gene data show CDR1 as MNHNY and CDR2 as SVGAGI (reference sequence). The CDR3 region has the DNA TGTGCCAGCAGTTGGGACAGGCCCAAAGATTATTTC. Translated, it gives CASSWDRPKDYF.

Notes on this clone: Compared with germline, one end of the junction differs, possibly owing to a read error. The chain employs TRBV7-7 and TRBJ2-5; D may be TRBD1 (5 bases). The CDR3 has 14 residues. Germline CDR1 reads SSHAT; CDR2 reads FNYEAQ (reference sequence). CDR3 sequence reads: CASSLVGVGETQYF. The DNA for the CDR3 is TGTGCTAGCAGCTTAGTAGGGGTGGGAGAGACCCAGTACTTC.

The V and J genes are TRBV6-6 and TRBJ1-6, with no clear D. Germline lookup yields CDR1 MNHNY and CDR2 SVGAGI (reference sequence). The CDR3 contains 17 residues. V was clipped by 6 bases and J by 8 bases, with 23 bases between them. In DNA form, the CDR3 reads TGTGCCAGCAGGCGACCTGGAGGACTTACACCCCATTCACCCCTCCACTTT. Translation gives CASRRPGGLTPHSPLHF.

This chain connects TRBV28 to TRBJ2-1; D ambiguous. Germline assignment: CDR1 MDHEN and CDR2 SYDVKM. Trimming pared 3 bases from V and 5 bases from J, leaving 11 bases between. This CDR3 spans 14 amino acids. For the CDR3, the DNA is TGTGCCAGCAGTTTGAGAGGATCCAACAATGAGCAGTTCTTC. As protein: CASSLRGSNNEQFF.

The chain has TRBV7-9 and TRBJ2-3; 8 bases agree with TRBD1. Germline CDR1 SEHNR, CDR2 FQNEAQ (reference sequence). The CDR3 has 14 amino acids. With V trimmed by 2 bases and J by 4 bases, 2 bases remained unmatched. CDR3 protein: CASSLRQGPDTQYF. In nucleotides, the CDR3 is TGTGCCAGCAGCTTACGACAGGGGCCAGATACGCAGTATTTT.

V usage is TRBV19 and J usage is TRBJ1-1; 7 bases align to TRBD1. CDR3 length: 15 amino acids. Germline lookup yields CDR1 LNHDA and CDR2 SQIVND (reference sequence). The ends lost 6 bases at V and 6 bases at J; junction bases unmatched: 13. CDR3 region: CASSTTRGARAEAFF. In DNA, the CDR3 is TGTGCCAGTAGCACAACCAGGGGGGCGCGGGCTGAAGCTTTCTTT.

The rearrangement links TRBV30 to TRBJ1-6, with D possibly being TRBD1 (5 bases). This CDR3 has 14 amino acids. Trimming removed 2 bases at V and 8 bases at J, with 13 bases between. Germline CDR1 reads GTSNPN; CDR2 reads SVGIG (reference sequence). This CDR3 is CAWSLRGSYSPLHF. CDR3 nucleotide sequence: TGTGCCTGGAGTCTGCGGGGCTCTTATTCACCCCTCCACTTT.

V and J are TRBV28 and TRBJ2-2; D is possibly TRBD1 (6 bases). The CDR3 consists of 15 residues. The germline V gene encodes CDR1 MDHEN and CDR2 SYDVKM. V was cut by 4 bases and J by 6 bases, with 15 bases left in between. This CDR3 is CASSSSGVFPGELFF. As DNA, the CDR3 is TGTGCCAGCAGTTCCTCAGGGGTGTTCCCCGGGGAGCTGTTTTTT.

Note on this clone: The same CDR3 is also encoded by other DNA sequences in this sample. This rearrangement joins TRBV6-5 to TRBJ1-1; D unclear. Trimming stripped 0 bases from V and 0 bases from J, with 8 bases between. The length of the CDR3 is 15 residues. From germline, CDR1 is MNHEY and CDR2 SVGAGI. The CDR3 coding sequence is TGTGCCAGCAGTTACTCGGCAGGCCTGAACACTGAAGCTTTCTTT. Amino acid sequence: CASSYSAGLNTEAFF.

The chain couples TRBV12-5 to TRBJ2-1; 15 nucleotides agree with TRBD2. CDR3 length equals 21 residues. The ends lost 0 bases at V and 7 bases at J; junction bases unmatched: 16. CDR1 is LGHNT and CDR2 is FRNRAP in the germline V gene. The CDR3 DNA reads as TGTGCTAGTGGTTTGGTGTTCCTCGGACAGCCGGGACTAGCGGGGGGTAATGAGCAGTTCTTC. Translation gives CASGLVFLGQPGLAGGNEQFF.